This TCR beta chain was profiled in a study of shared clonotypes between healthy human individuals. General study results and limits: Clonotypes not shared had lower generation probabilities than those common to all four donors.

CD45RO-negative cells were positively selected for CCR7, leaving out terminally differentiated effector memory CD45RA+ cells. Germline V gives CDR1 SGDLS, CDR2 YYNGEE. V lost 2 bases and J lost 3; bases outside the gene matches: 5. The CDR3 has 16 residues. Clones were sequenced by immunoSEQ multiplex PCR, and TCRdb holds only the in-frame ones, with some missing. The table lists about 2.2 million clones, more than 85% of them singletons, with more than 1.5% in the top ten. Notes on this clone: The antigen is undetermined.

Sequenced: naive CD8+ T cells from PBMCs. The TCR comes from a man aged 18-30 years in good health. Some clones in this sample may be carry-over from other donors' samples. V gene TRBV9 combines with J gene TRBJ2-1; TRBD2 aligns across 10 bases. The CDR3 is CASSVASGSLYNEQFF. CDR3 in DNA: TGTGCCAGCAGCGTCGCTAGCGGGAGTCTCTACAATGAGCAGTTCTTC.